This T cell receptor beta chain was captured in a study of cytomegalovirus exposure and HLA in healthy donors listed by TCRdb under 2017. General notes on the study: In an earlier analysis of roughly 500 of the donors, roughly 300 Gb of sequence data and 117 million unique TCR beta sequences from 180 million or so T cells were reported. An early release covering just under 650 HLA-typed donors comprised about 310 gigabases of sequencing data and 85 million or so unique TCR sequences. Of the approximately 400 genotyped donors, approximately 81% were placed in the genetic ancestry cluster associated with self-reported Caucasian donors. The aim of the study was to test whether cataloging public T cell receptors could identify signatures of past pathogen exposure. The study used immunosequencing to profile the T cell repertoires of approximately 690 subjects and linked those repertoires to cytomegalovirus serostatus. In addition to the first cohort of hundreds of subjects, a separate validation cohort of approximately 130 different subjects was used. To predict cytomegalovirus infection status, the study combined high-throughput TCR immunosequencing, statistical association of individual TCRs with disease status, and machine learning. To study patterns of TCR occurrence, a later analysis re-analyzed previously published TCR beta repertoires from 666 donors and added high-resolution HLA genotyping. The later analysis used no new phenotypic data to find candidate immune exposures, relying instead on TCR beta sequences and their occurrence across donors. An earlier analysis of fewer than 700 of the donors applied high-throughput TCR beta sequencing to assess whether each TCR beta V gene segment acted as functional or pseudogenic. Donor age, sex, ethnicity and CMV serostatus were compiled alongside the repertoire data. A later genetic analysis used genome-wide SNP genotypes for about three fifths of the 666 donors, treating that subset as a discovery cohort. All discovery cohort repertoires had been generated on a single sequencing platform. Class I and class II HLA loci were covered by the typing at four-digit resolution. The number of typed donors differed by locus: roughly 620-630 for A, B, C, DRB1 and DQB1; approximately 520 for DQA1; approximately 600 for DPA1; and around 450 for DPB1. Because of strong linkage in the cohort, four or five DR-DQ haplotypes were treated as single units for association and clustering. Across approximately 400 genotyped donors of the cohort, an average of about 200,000 unique TCR beta nucleotide sequences per donor were sequenced, and 15% to 20% of those sequences were non-productive. Beyond this particular receptor, the publication reports: In a later analysis, some 17,000 TCR beta sequences were associated with specific HLA alleles at a false discovery rate of 0.05. According to a later analysis, parvovirus B19, influenza, CMV and Epstein-Barr virus appeared linked to several top co-occurrence clusters. The study gave a list of 150 to 200 TCR beta chains associated with cytomegalovirus. In a later analysis, HLA-associated TCR beta chains were found to be more clonally expanded and to have lower generation probabilities than equally common non-associated chains. According to the authors, the approach could potentially be generalized to other disease states and immunological phenotypes. In this cohort, only TCR beta chains were sequenced, and detectable features were limited by the absence of alpha or paired-chain data. A further reported finding was that TCR beta sequences accurately predicted the HLA-A and HLA-B alleles for most subjects in the first cohort. In a later genetic analysis, a missense DCLRE1C variant was associated with V-gene and J-gene trimming of TCR beta chains, and the association was replicated in an independent cohort. While some public TCRs were present in many individuals, most TCR sequences turned up only very rarely across donors. Around 16 rarely observed V segments, including chromosome 9 orphons, were excluded from the earlier analysis of several hundred of the donors because counts were too low. In a later genetic analysis, fewer N-insertions in productive TCRs were reported among donors in an Asian-associated ancestry cluster than the approximately 630-donor mean. In vitro tests confirmed that three of the cytomegalovirus-associated TCR beta chains recognize cytomegalovirus antigens. Presence/absence analyses assumed roughly uniform sequencing depth across donors, an assumption that may not hold. Linkage disequilibrium might explain the correlated functional status among segregating V segments, but an unknown experimental factor could not be ruled out. When HLA alleles, especially DR and DQ, strongly co-occurred, attributing TCR associations to individual alleles was difficult. HLA typing was unavailable for some donors at each locus, so association tests used only the typed subset. Immune exposure information for the cohort was limited to CMV serostatus. The classifier was reported to diagnose cytomegalovirus status with high specificity and sensitivity in both the original cohort and the validation cohort. A group of highly shared sequence variants was considered likely to be a technical artifact of the sequencing pipeline. In an earlier analysis of more than 450 of the donors, most TCR beta V segments were observed in productive rearrangements about 90% or about 30% of the time, broadly matching IMGT annotations. Some IMGT-functional V segments, including TRBV6-2 and TRBV6-3, could not be told apart with the 87-base-pair reads, so those segments were excluded. According to a later analysis, most CMV-associated TCR beta chains appeared to be HLA-restricted, and the HLA associations seemed to be driven largely by CMV exposure. A later analysis found that TCR association rates varied across HLA loci, with DRB1 alleles showing the most associated TCRs and HLA-C alleles the fewest.

The germline V gene provides CDR1 KGHSH and CDR2 LQKENI. The CDR3, cysteine through phenylalanine, is 15 amino acids long. Kept here is only the CDR3 DNA, which spans 45 bases and is read in frame from base 1. Germline trimming: 2 bases from V, 6 bases from J; junction bases outside gene matches: 7. Note on this clone: Its antigen is still unknown. Within one base of it there is no much larger clone, and no base qualities were kept.

The cohort comprised some 680 healthy bone marrow donors. At the time of sampling, every cohort member was nominally healthy, though immune exposures that went unrecorded were likely present. The donor tested CMV seropositive, placing the donor among the approximately 310 seropositive members of the cohort. Every donor gave a peripheral blood sample, and the peripheral blood mononuclear cells from that sample were used for TCR beta sequencing. The Qiagen DNeasy Blood Extraction Kit was used to extract genomic DNA from the blood cell samples. The protocol used for the library was the immunoSEQ multiplex PCR assay. The multiplex PCR relied on a mix of 60 forward primers for TCR Vbeta segments and 13 reverse primers for TCR Jbeta segments. The CDR3 region of rearranged TCR beta genes was amplified from genomic DNA with a multiplex PCR assay. The Illumina HiSeq System was used to sequence the amplified TCR beta libraries as 87-base-pair reads. The authors processed their data as follows. Across the roughly 700 repertoires, a later analysis counted about 81 million unique TCR beta chains, 9 million to 14 million of which were shared by at least two donors. Raw reads were error-corrected and collapsed into unique sequences by a nearest-neighbor algorithm in which closely related sequences were merged to remove PCR and sequencing errors. To assign V, D and J gene segments, CDR3 sequences were aligned to IMGT reference sequences. For a sequence to be retained, at least a six-nucleotide match to both a V gene segment and a J gene segment was required. A rearrangement was called productive if the CDR3 had no stop codons and remained in frame with V and J, and every other rearrangement was called non-productive. CDR3 was defined by IMGT convention, running from the second conserved V-encoded cysteine to the conserved J-encoded phenylalanine. Sequences without an unambiguous match to a single V gene segment were excluded from the earlier analysis of a few hundred of the donors. In an earlier analysis of a few hundred of the donors, V segments were called functional above 56.7% productive rearrangements and were called segregating when the between-donor standard deviation exceeded 5%. A statistical classification framework was developed to diagnose cytomegalovirus status using the catalog of TCR beta chain sequences. In a later analysis, V and J genes were assigned by comparing TCR nucleotide sequences against IMGT/GENE-DB human TR gene sequences. A later analysis assigned CDR3 sequences and most-parsimonious VDJ recombination scenarios with the TCRdist pipeline. In a later analysis, each TCR beta chain was defined by its CDR3 amino acid sequence together with its V-gene family, and reads lacking a unique V-gene family were excluded. To address suspected cross-contamination and a sequencing artifact, a later analysis removed some 620 highly shared, low-generation-probability nucleotide sequences. In a later analysis, a clonal expansion index was calculated for each public chain from normalized within-repertoire ranks of inferred template counts. Generation probabilities in a later analysis came from a VDJ recombination model fitted to out-of-frame rearrangements, and those results were checked against IGoR. Hypergeometric tests were used in a later analysis to score TCR-TCR, TCR-HLA and TCR-CMV co-occurrence, with a repertoire-size bias correction applied to the TCR pairs. In a later analysis, false discovery rates were estimated by permuting HLA or CMV assignments 20 times. A later analysis grouped co-occurring TCRs with DBSCAN, adding TCRdist sequence similarity when clustering within HLA-allele-positive subsets. For co-occurrence clustering, repertoires with fewer than 30,000 or more than 120,000 public chains were excluded, along with a handful of repertoires with anomalous nucleotide sharing. As stored in TCRdb, this immuneACCESS dataset retains in-frame rearrangements with V and J assigned. A fraction of the clones does not appear; measured against another copy, unresolved V genes explain less than half of the discrepancy, and the remainder lacks a known reason. V and J calls and clone size are those listed in that table; D and trimming were worked out from the DNA. In this sample the table shows roughly 120,000 clones, roughly four fifths of which occur a single time. The ten most abundant clones make up roughly a sixth of the sample.

Sequencing input: PBMCs. The chain was built from TRBV18 and TRBJ2-7, with TRBD1 matching 10 junction bases. This receptor was identified in a man over 45 in good health and CMV-seropositive. The CDR3 region has the sequence CASSPRQGAMGEQYF. The bases read TGTGCCAGCTCACCAAGACAGGGGGCTATGGGCGAGCAGTACTTC.